This passage covers 7 T cell receptor beta chains from one sample sequenced in a study of cytomegalovirus exposure and HLA in healthy donors. The PCR was carried out with 60 Vbeta primers and 13 Jbeta primers. Assay: immunoSEQ multiplex PCR; the TCRdb copy retains only in-frame clones and omits some. The sample data list roughly 55,000 clones. The sample comprised PBMCs. Every receptor here comes from a woman in her fifties or sixties in good health and CMV-seropositive.

The chain links TRBV18 to TRBJ1-1, with D maybe TRBD1 (6 bases). CDR1 KGHSH and CDR2 LQKENI come from the germline V gene. The CDR3 is made up of 16 amino acids. The germline V and J ends were trimmed by 1 base and 3 bases, with 15 bases remaining between them. Written as DNA, the CDR3 is TGTGCCAGCTCACCACGATGGGACATATCGGACACTGAAGCTTTCTTT. Translated, it gives CASSPRWDISDTEAFF.

This chain's CDR3 is CASSLKTATEAFF. In DNA, the CDR3 is TGTGCCAGCTCACTGAAAACAGCAACTGAAGCTTTCTTT. The chain joins TRBV18 to TRBJ1-1; D is uncertain. Trimming removed 4 bases from V and 5 bases from J, with 11 bases in between. The CDR3 has 13 residues. Germline V gene data show CDR1 as KGHSH and CDR2 as LQKENI.

A note on this clone: The CDR3 carries no conserved terminal phenylalanine or tryptophan, so it likely arises from a read error. No DNA is shown, since the ends of the CDR3 on it are uncertain; the CDR3 is the one TCRdb lists. The rearrangement links TRBV6-1 to TRBJ1-4; the D call TRBD1 from the table was never checked on the DNA. Germline lookup yields CDR1 MNHNS and CDR2 SASEGT. The CDR3 is 15 amino acids long, termini counted. This CDR3 is CASSANPGPGSRVAV.

The V and J genes are TRBV7-2 and TRBJ1-2; weak D call: TRBD1 (5 bases). The V end was cut by 5 bases, the J end by 7 bases, with 11 bases between. Germline CDR1 reads SGHTA; CDR2 reads FQGNSA. This CDR3 spans 12 amino acids. The CDR3, as DNA: TGTGCCAGCAGCCTGGGACTAGGTGGCTACACCTTC. Its translation: CASSLGLGGYTF.

The V call is TRBV28, the J call TRBJ1-5, with TRBD1 matching over 9 bases. V was clipped by 6 bases and J by 2 bases; unmatched bases: 5. The germline gives CDR1 MDHEN, CDR2 SYDVKM. The CDR3 has 15 amino acids. The CDR3 loop is CASSPRDRGNQPQHF. CDR3 DNA: TGTGCCAGCAGCCCCCGGGACAGGGGCAATCAGCCCCAGCATTTT. Full variable domain (rest looked up from reference TRBV28 and TRBJ1-5): DVKVTQSSRYLVKRTGEKVFLECVQDMDHENMFWYRQDPGLGLRLIYFSYDVKMKEKGDIPEGYSVSREKKERFSLILESASTNQTSMYLCASSPRDRGNQPQHFGDGTRLSIL.

The chain links TRBV18 to TRBJ2-4; 8 nucleotides align to TRBD1. The CDR3 extends over 15 amino acids. V was pared by 3 bases and J by 6 bases, with 7 bases of the junction left unmatched. Germline loops: CDR1 KGHSH, CDR2 LQKENI. The CDR3 sequence is CASSPTLGTGNIQYF. The CDR3 DNA follows: TGTGCCAGCTCACCGACCCTCGGGACAGGAAACATTCAGTACTTC. The full variable domain, with the rest looked up from reference TRBV18 and TRBJ2-4, is NAGVMQNPRHLVRRRGQEARLRCSPMKGHSHVYWYRQLPEEGLKFMVYLQKENIIDESGMPKERFSAEFPKEGPSILRIQQVVRGDSAAYFCASSPTLGTGNIQYFGAGTRLSVL.

The rearrangement joins TRBV10-1 to TRBJ1-2, with TRBD1 as a possible D gene (5 bases). V lost 6 bases and J 0 bases, leaving 14 bases between the germline ends. This CDR3 has 15 amino acids. The V gene's germline CDR1 is WNHNN and CDR2 SYGVQD (reference sequence). The DNA for the CDR3 is TGCGCCAGCAGGGGGTCAGGGTTACCTAACTATGGCTACACCTTC. This gives the protein CASRGSGLPNYGYTF.